This TCR beta chain was retrieved from a study of cytomegalovirus exposure and HLA in healthy donors. Study outcomes and limitations: Cytomegalovirus-associated status was assigned to some 160 TCR beta chains. A few CMV-associated chains proved CMV antigen-specific in vitro.

Generated by immunoSEQ multiplex PCR, the TCRdb table keeps only in-frame clones and is missing some. The sample records roughly 140,000 clones, approximately 89% being singletons. On this clone: The antigen is unknown.

In germline, CDR1 is GTSNPN, CDR2 SVGIG (reference sequence). Trimming cost V 0 bases and J 3 bases; bases outside gene matches: 3. The CDR3 sequence is 15 residues long. The chain uses TRBV30 and TRBJ2-5, with 11 bases lining up with TRBD2. The origin of this receptor is a young man in good health and CMV-seronegative. Sequencing input: PBMCs. In nucleotides, the CDR3 is TGTGCCTGGAGTGTCGTAGCGGGGGGGAAAGAGACCCAGTACTTC. This translates into CAWSVVAGGKETQYF.